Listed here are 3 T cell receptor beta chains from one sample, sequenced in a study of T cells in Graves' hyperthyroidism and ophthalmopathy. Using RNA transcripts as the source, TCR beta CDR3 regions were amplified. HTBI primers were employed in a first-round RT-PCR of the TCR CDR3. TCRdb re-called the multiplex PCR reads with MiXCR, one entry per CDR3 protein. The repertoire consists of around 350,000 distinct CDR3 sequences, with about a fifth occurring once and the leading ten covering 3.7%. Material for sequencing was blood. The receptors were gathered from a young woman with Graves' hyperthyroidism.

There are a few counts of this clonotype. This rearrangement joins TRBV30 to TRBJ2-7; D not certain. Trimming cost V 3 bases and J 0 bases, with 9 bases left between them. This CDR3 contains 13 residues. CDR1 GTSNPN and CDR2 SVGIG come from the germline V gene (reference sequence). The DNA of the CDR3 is TGTGCCTGGAGCCGTTACCCCTCCTACGAGCAGTACTTC. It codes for CAWSRYPSYEQYF.

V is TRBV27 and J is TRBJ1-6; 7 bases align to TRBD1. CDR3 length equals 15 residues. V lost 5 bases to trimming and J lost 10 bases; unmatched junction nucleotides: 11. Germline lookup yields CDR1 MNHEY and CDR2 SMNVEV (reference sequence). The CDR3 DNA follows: TGTGCCAGCAGTATCCGGGACAGCCTTTTGTCACCCCTCCACTTT. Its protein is CASSIRDSLLSPLHF.

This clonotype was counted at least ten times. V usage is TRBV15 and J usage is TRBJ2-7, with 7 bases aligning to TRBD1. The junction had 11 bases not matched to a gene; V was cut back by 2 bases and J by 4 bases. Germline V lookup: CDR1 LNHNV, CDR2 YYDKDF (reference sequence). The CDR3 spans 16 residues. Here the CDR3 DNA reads TGTGCCACCAGCAGATTACCCCTAAGACAGGGTTACGAGCAGTACTTC. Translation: CATSRLPLRQGYEQYF.